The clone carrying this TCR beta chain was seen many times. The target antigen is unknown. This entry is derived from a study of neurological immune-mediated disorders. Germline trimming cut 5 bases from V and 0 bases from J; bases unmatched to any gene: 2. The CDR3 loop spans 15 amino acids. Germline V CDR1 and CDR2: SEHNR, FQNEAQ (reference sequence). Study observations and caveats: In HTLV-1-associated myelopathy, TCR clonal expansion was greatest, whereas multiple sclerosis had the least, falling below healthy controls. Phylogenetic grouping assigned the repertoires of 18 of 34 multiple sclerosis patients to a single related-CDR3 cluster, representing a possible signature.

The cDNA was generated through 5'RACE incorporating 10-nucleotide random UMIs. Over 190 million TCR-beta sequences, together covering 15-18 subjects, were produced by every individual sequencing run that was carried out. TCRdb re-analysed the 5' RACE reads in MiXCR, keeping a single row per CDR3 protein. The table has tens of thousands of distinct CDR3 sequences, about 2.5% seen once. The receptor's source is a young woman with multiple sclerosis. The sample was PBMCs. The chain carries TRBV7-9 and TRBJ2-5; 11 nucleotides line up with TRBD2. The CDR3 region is CASSLGLADQETQYF. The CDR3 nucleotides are TGTGCCAGCAGCCTGGGACTAGCGGACCAAGAGACCCAGTACTTC.